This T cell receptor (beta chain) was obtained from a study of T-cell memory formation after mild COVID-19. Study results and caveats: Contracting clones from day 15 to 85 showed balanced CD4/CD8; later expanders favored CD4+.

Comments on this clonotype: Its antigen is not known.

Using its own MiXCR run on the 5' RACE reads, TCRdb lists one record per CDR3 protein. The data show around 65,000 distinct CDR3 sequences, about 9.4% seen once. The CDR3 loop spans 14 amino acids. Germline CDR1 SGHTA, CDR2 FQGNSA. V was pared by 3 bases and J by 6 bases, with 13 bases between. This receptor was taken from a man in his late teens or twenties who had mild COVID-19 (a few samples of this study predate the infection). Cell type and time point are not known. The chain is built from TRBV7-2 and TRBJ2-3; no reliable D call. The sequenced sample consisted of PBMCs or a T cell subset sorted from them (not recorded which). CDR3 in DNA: TGTGCCAGCAGCTTGGGGTCAGGTTCCGATACGCAGTATTTT. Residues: CASSLGSGSDTQYF.